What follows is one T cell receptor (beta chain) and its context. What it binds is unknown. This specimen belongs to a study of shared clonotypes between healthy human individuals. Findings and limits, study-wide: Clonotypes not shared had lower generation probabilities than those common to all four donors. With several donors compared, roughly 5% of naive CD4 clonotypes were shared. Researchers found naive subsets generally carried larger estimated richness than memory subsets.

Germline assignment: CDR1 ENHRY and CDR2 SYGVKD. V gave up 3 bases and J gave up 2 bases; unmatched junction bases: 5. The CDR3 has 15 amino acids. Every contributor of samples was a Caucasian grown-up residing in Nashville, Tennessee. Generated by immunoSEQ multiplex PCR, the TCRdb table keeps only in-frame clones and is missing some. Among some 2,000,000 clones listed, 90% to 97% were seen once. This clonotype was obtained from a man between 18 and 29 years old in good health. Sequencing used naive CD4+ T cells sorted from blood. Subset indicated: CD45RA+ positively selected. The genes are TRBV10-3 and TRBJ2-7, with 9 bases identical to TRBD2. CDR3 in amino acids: CAISDATSGAYEQYF. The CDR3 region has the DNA TGTGCCATCAGTGATGCGACTAGCGGCGCCTACGAGCAGTACTTC.